Presented here are 7 T cell receptor beta chains from one specimen sequenced in a study of radiotherapy plus CTLA-4 blockade in lung cancer. Sequencing was performed with immunoSEQ multiplex PCR; in TCRdb, only in-frame clones are kept and a portion is missing. The table has more than 75,000 clones, about four fifths seen once. The source material was peripheral blood, sampled from a patient treated with radiotherapy plus ipilimumab. The receptor set was obtained from a human donor with non-small cell lung cancer who had a partial response to radiotherapy plus ipilimumab. Some clones in this sample may be carry-over from other donors' samples.

This clone was counted a few times. The chain is built from TRBV30 and TRBJ1-6, with TRBD1 as a possible D gene (5 bases). Trimming cost V 2 bases and J 6 bases, with 14 bases left between them. The CDR3 is 15 residues long. Germline CDR1 reads GTSNPN; CDR2 reads SVGIG (reference sequence). The CDR3 sequence: CAWSHDRRFNSPLHF. The CDR3 nucleotides read TGTGCCTGGAGTCATGACAGACGCTTTAATTCACCCCTCCACTTT. Full variable domain (outside the CDR3, taken from reference TRBV30 and TRBJ1-6): SQTIHQWPATLVQPVGSPLSLECTVEGTSNPNLYWYRQAAGRGLQLLFYSVGIGQISSEVPQNLSASRPQDRQFILSSKKLLLSDSGFYLCAWSHDRRFNSPLHFGNGTRLTVT.

The genes are TRBV11-3 and TRBJ1-1; a weak D match, TRBD1 (5 bases). The length of the CDR3 is 14 residues. The V end was cut by 5 bases, the J end by 1 base, with 11 bases between. Germline assignment: CDR1 SGHNT and CDR2 YENEEA. CDR3 in amino acids: CASSPGLSNTEAFF. CDR3 coding DNA: TGTGCCAGCAGCCCGGGACTTTCGAACACTGAAGCTTTCTTT.

This clone appeared a few times. The CDR3 nucleotides read TGTGCCAGCTCTCCTACTAGCACCGAGCAGTTCTTC. Translated: CASSPTSTEQFF. The V and J genes are TRBV18 and TRBJ2-1, with a weak D call TRBD2 (6 bases). From germline, CDR1 is KGHSH and CDR2 LQKENI. The CDR3 loop spans 12 amino acids. Deletions cut 6 bases from V and 10 bases from J, with 13 bases between. Drawing the rest from reference TRBV18 and TRBJ2-1, the complete variable domain is NAGVMQNPRHLVRRRGQEARLRCSPMKGHSHVYWYRQLPEEGLKFMVYLQKENIIDESGMPKERFSAEFPKEGPSILRIQQVVRGDSAAYFCASSPTSTEQFFGPGTRLTVL.

J is TRBJ1-1 and V is TRBV27, with 8 bases matching TRBD1. J gave up 10 bases and V 5 bases, and 12 bases lay outside the gene matches. The CDR3 runs to 14 residues. Germline-derived CDR1 and CDR2 are MNHEY and SMNVEV (reference sequence). The CDR3 loop reads CASSATGQEWAAFF. The CDR3 DNA reads TGTGCCAGCAGTGCAACGGGACAGGAGTGGGCAGCTTTCTTT.

This chain links TRBV7-2 with TRBJ2-3; 14 bases fit TRBD2. The CDR3 has 17 residues. CDR1 and CDR2 (germline): SGHTA, FQGNSA. Unmatched junction bases numbered 5, after V lost 1 base and J lost 5 bases. The CDR3 loop reads CASSLGLAGGSLDTQYF. The DNA of the CDR3 is TGTGCCAGCAGCTTAGGACTAGCGGGGGGGAGTTTAGATACGCAGTATTTT. The variable domain in full, completed from reference TRBV7-2 and TRBJ2-3, reads GAGVSQSPSNKVTEKGKDVELRCDPISGHTALYWYRQSLGQGLEFLIYFQGNSAPDKSGLPSDRFSAERTGGSVSTLTIQRTQQEDSAVYLCASSLGLAGGSLDTQYFGPGTRLTVL.

This clone appeared a few times. J is TRBJ1-1 and V is TRBV10-3, with D tentatively TRBD1 (5 bases). Looked up from germline, CDR1 is ENHRY and CDR2 is SYGVKD. CDR3 size: 11 residues. V was cut by 7 bases and J by 7 bases, with 10 bases left in between. CDR3 sequence (DNA): TGTGCCATCAAAGGGGAGGGTGAAGCTTTCTTT. This codes for CAIKGEGEAFF.

This rearrangement joins TRBV28 to TRBJ2-1; weak D call: TRBD1 (6 bases). Germline values: CDR1 MDHEN, CDR2 SYDVKM. Trimming pared 7 bases from V and 7 bases from J, leaving 17 bases between. The CDR3 extends over 14 amino acids. The CDR3, as DNA: TGTGCCAGCACCGTGCAGCAGGGGAAAAATGAGCAGTTCTTC. Translated: CASTVQQGKNEQFF.